These 19 T cell receptor beta chains were all obtained from the same sample, sequenced in a study of blood T cells in healthy people across ages (dated by TCRdb to about 2015). The method was 5' RACE. Instrument on record: Illumina HiSeq 2500. The second PCR ran for roughly 6 to 11 cycles and used a J-beta primer mix along with a sample-barcoded 5' primer. Starting from the raw public reads, TCRdb applied fastp trimming at Q25, assembled clones with MiXCR and retained in-frame beta chains. Under each unique CDR3 protein, matching rows form one entry showing the most common genes and DNA. Present in this sample are about 1.6 million distinct CDR3 sequences, 30% to 40% of which were seen just once. Jointly, the top ten make up 11% of the sample. Sequencing was done on a sample of blood. These receptors were collected from a woman aged 25 to 45 in good health.

This rearrangement joins TRBV20-1 to TRBJ2-1, with 13 bases aligning to TRBD2. CDR3 length equals 14 residues. Germline V gives CDR1 DFQATT, CDR2 SNEGSKA (reference sequence). The CDR3 nucleotides read TGCAAGGAGGGGGGACTAGCGGGAACCAATGAGCAGTTCTTC. Amino acids: CKEGGLAGTNEQFF.

This clonotype has only a few counts. The chain joins TRBV20-1 to TRBJ2-3; D is possibly TRBD1 (5 bases). V dropped 6 bases and J dropped 5 bases, with 12 bases sitting between them. The germline V gene has CDR1 DFQATT and CDR2 SNEGSKA (reference sequence). CDR3 length equals 12 residues. The DNA of the CDR3 is TGCAGTGCCCAGGGCCGGGTAGATACGCAGTATTTT. This sequence encodes CSAQGRVDTQYF.

This clonotype was seen more than once but under ten times. The rearrangement uses TRBV4-1 and TRBJ1-1; tentative D call: TRBD1 (6 bases). The CDR3 consists of 18 residues. Trimming shortened V by 2 bases and J by 4 bases, and 23 bases separated the two germline ends. Germline loops: CDR1 MGHRA, CDR2 YSYEKL. CDR3 region: CASSQTDSYVQGSTEAFF. In nucleotides, the CDR3 is TGCGCCAGCAGCCAAACCGATAGCTACGTCCAGGGGAGCACTGAAGCTTTCTTT.

Details on this clonotype: Just one base apart from a much larger clone, this may be a read error. This sequence joins TRBV5-1 and TRBJ2-7; TRBD1 aligns across 7 bases. Germline values: CDR1 SGHRS, CDR2 YFSETQ. The CDR3 totals 14 residues. CDR3 residues: CASGFSTGSYEQYF. CDR3 nucleotides: TGCGCCAGCGGCTTCTCGACAGGGTCCTACGAGCAGTACTTC.

This clonotype was found a few times. This chain links TRBV29-1 with TRBJ2-7, with 8 nucleotides matching TRBD1. Trimming removed 5 bases from V and 0 bases from J; junction bases left unmatched: 6. Germline CDR1 reads SQVTM; CDR2 reads ANQGSEA. The CDR3 spans 14 residues. CDR3 sequence (DNA): TGCAGCGTTTCGCAAGGGACAGGCTCCTACGAGCAGTACTTC. Its protein product is CSVSQGTGSYEQYF.

This chain links TRBV9 with TRBJ1-2, with 8 bases aligning to TRBD1. CDR1 and CDR2 from the germline V gene are SGDLS and YYNGEE. V lost 10 bases, J lost 5 bases, and 10 bases stayed unmatched. The CDR3 has 13 amino acids. CDR3 loop: CADSGDRQYGYTF. In DNA, the CDR3 is TGTGCCGACAGCGGGGACAGGCAATATGGCTACACCTTC. Complete variable domain (other parts from reference TRBV9 and TRBJ1-2): DSGVTQTPKHLITATGQRVTLRCSPRSGDLSVYWYQQSLDQGLQFLIQYYNGEERAKGNILERFSAQQFPDLHSELNLSSLELGDSALYFCADSGDRQYGYTFGSGTRLTVV.

Worth noting for this clonotype: Mismatch with germline at one junction end may stem from a read error. The J gene is TRBJ1-4, the V gene TRBV7-7; D gene ambiguous. Looked up from germline, CDR1 is SSHAT and CDR2 is FNYEAQ (reference sequence). CDR3 length: 13 residues. CDR3 DNA: TGTGCCAGCAGCTCGGAACACAATGAAAGACTGTTTTTT. It specifies CASSSEHNERLFF.

This clonotype was counted only a few times. V and J are TRBV5-4 and TRBJ2-7; D possibly corresponds to TRBD2 (5 bases). Trimming stripped 0 bases from V and 8 bases from J, with 9 bases between. The CDR3 is 12 amino acids. Germline V gives CDR1 SGHNT, CDR2 YYREEE (reference sequence). Here the CDR3 DNA reads TGTGCCAGCAGCTTGGCGGGGTACAAGCAGTACTTC. Translating it yields CASSLAGYKQYF.

With regard to this clonotype: The junction departs from germline at one end; a sequencing error may be responsible. This chain's CDR3 is CASSSPGLAGVGALSGANVLTF. The CDR3 DNA follows: TGCGCCAGCAGCTCTCCGGGACTAGCGGGAGTCGGGGCCCTCTCTGGGGCCAACGTCCTGACTTTC. This chain links TRBV28 with TRBJ2-6; 14 bases match TRBD2. Germline values: CDR1 MDHEN, CDR2 SYDVKM. The CDR3 covers 22 residues.

This chain connects TRBV18 to TRBJ1-5; 7 positions agree with TRBD1. The germline gives CDR1 KGHSH, CDR2 LQKENI. The junction had 8 bases not matched to a gene; V was cut back by 5 bases and J by 4 bases. CDR3 length: 15 amino acids. The CDR3 nucleotides are TGTGCCAGCTCATACCTACAGGGGACTAATCAGCCCCAGCATTTT. This gives the protein CASSYLQGTNQPQHF.

Regarding this clonotype: An end of the junction does not agree with germline; a read error may underlie this. CDR3: CVSRSSQGYEQYF. In nucleotides, the CDR3 is TGTGTCAGCAGATCCTCACAGGGGTACGAGCAGTACTTC. V usage is TRBV7-9 and J usage is TRBJ2-7; 7 bases fit TRBD1. The CDR3 loop spans 13 amino acids. In germline, CDR1 is SEHNR, CDR2 FQNEAQ (reference sequence). The full variable domain, rest sourced from reference TRBV7-9 and TRBJ2-7, is DTGVSQNPRHKITKRGQNVTFRCDPISEHNRLYWYRQTLGQGPEFLTYFQNEAQLEKSRLLSDRFSAERPKGSFSTLEIQRTEQGDSAMYLCVSRSSQGYEQYFGPGTRLTVT.

This clonotype was picked up a small number of times. The chain links TRBV5-6 to TRBJ2-1, with D perhaps TRBD2 (6 bases). Germline V lookup: CDR1 SGHDT, CDR2 YYEEEE. The CDR3 has 17 amino acids. Trimming cost V 8 bases and J 4 bases, with 25 bases left between them. CDR3: CASSSPLGRDPYNEQFF. The CDR3 DNA reads TGTGCCAGTAGTAGCCCTCTCGGGCGGGATCCGTACAATGAGCAGTTCTTC.

This clonotype came up a few times. This chain uses TRBV11-2 with TRBJ2-1; either TRBD1 or TRBD2 may fit D (5 bases each). This CDR3 has 15 amino acids. Deletions cut 5 bases from V and 5 bases from J, with 16 bases between. From germline, CDR1 is SGHAT and CDR2 FQNNGV. The CDR3 region has the DNA TGTGCCAGCAGCCGAGGGGCAGGCCGAAACAATGAGCAGTTCTTC. Encoded protein: CASSRGAGRNNEQFF.

J is TRBJ2-1 and V is TRBV20-1, with TRBD2 matching 11 bases. The CDR3 is 13 residues long. Germline V gene data show CDR1 as DFQATT and CDR2 as SNEGSKA (reference sequence). V lost 3 bases, J lost 7 bases, and 2 bases stayed unmatched. CDR3 coding DNA: TGCAGTGCTAGGACTAGCGGGGATAATGAGCAGTTCTTC. It specifies CSARTSGDNEQFF.

This clonotype turned up a few times. This rearrangement joins TRBV6-5 to TRBJ2-4, with 7 bases lining up with TRBD1. TRBJ2-7 explains the end of the DNA better; the J call may be wrong. This CDR3 comprises 13 residues. CDR1 and CDR2 (germline): MNHEY, SVGAGI. CDR3: CATNRGPFSEQYF. CDR3 DNA sequence: TGTGCCACAAACAGGGGCCCCTTTTCCGAGCAGTACTTC.

This clonotype was observed a few times. The rearrangement uses TRBV3-1 and TRBJ2-3; the match to TRBD2 covers 10 bases. Germline V gene lookup returns CDR1 LGHDT and CDR2 YNNKEL (reference sequence). The ends lost 1 base at V and 6 bases at J; junction bases unmatched: 4. The CDR3 covers 15 residues. This CDR3 is CASSQVLAGADTQYF. For the CDR3, the DNA is TGTGCCAGCAGCCAAGTGCTAGCGGGAGCGGATACGCAGTATTTT.

This clonotype was seen ten or more times. The chain is built from TRBV29-1 and TRBJ2-7; possibly TRBD1 for D (5 bases). With 7 bases removed from V and 6 bases from J, the gap between germline ends came to 16 bases. CDR1 SQVTM and CDR2 ANQGSEA come from the germline V gene. The CDR3 length is 12 residues. Here the CDR3 reads CSATIDQGEQYF. In nucleotides, the CDR3 is TGCAGCGCAACAATCGACCAGGGCGAGCAGTACTTC.

V and J are TRBV18 and TRBJ2-3; TRBD1 matches at 9 bases. The V gene's germline CDR1 is KGHSH and CDR2 LQKENI. There are 15 residues in the CDR3. V lost 3 bases, J lost 6 bases, and 7 bases stayed unmatched. This CDR3 is CASSPHGTGGDTQYF. The CDR3 region has the DNA TGTGCCAGCTCACCCCACGGAACAGGGGGCGATACGCAGTATTTT.

This clonotype has at least ten counts. The chain has TRBV7-2 and TRBJ2-5, with 8 positions matching TRBD2. The J segment lost 0 bases and the V segment lost 1 base, leaving 7 bases of the junction unmatched. The germline gives CDR1 SGHTA, CDR2 FQGNSA. The CDR3 has 17 amino acids. CDR3 in amino acids: CASSLGSGGYYQETQYF. The DNA for the CDR3 is TGTGCCAGCAGCTTAGGGAGCGGGGGATACTACCAAGAGACCCAGTACTTC.